This T cell receptor beta chain derives from a study of T-cell reconstitution after alpha-beta-depleted transplantation in children. Unique molecular identifiers were incorporated during preparation of the TCRbeta library. TCRdb passed the PCR reads through MiXCR, listing each CDR3 protein once. Found here are some 290,000 distinct CDR3 sequences, around 25% of them singletons; the top ten hold over 9.5%. V dropped 4 bases and J dropped 5 bases, with 9 bases sitting between them. The germline V gene encodes CDR1 LGHDT and CDR2 YNNKEL (reference sequence). CDR3 length: 12 residues. J is TRBJ2-7 and V is TRBV3-1; D may be TRBD2 (6 bases). Here the sequenced sample was PBMCs, mostly from graft donor cells, taken 180 days after TCRalphabeta/CD19-depleted stem cell transplant. The sequence derives from a male patient aged 10 to 17 who had a stem cell transplant for acute lymphoblastic leukemia, so the T cells may come from the graft donor. For the CDR3, the DNA is TGTGCCAGCAGCCTCATAGCGGACGAGCAGTACTTC. Translating it yields CASSLIADEQYF.